This paragraph reports one T cell receptor beta chain. The sample is drawn from a study of CD4 T cells in relation to SARS-CoV-2 and coronaviruses. The unexposed donors gave CD4+ T cells in about 2011-2018, prior to COVID-19. Assay used: immunoSEQ multiplex PCR; TCRdb lists only in-frame clones, some missing. The data contain about 59,000 clones, roughly 85% of them singletons. Germline CDR1 is SNHLY and CDR2 is FYNNEI. The V segment lost 4 bases and the J segment 6 bases; nucleotides outside the gene matches: 2. The CDR3 runs 13 residues. This receptor was taken from a human donor in good health. The sample consisted of memory CD4+ T cells from PBMCs. The genes are TRBV2 and TRBJ2-2; 7 positions agree with TRBD2. CDR3 loop: CASSGEGPGELFF. DNA of the CDR3: TGTGCCAGCAGTGGGGAGGGGCCCGGGGAGCTGTTTTTT.